The 19 T cell receptor beta chains below come from one sample, sequenced in a study of CD8 T cells in ankylosing spondylitis. TCRdb used MiXCR to reprocess the 5' RACE reads, holding one entry per CDR3 protein. The table shows a few hundred thousand distinct CDR3 sequences, with around 20% occurring only once. Sequencing used blood, either unsorted or a sorted T cell fraction (not recorded which). These receptors originate from a female donor with ankylosing spondylitis or in good health (not recorded which).

This clonotype showed up just a few times. The CDR3 DNA is TGTGCCATCAGCCCCGGGACAGGGAAGTACGAGCAGTACTTC. Translating gives CAISPGTGKYEQYF. The chain uses TRBV10-3 and TRBJ2-7, with 9 bases fitting TRBD1. Per the germline V gene, CDR1 is ENHRY and CDR2 is SYGVKD. This CDR3 region has 14 residues. V was clipped by 6 bases and J by 4 bases; unmatched bases: 7.

This clonotype turned up a few times. The CDR3 loop is CSVGTGGVLYGYTF. CDR3 in DNA: TGCAGCGTTGGGACGGGCGGGGTCTTATATGGCTACACCTTC. The chain recombines TRBV29-1 with TRBJ1-2; D is unclear. Trimming pared 4 bases from V and 5 bases from J, leaving 17 bases between. This CDR3 region has 14 residues. Germline CDR1 SQVTM, CDR2 ANQGSEA.

The V call is TRBV5-5, the J call TRBJ2-7; D gene uncertain. The ends were cut back, 6 bases at V and 0 bases at J, with 10 bases in the middle. Germline V gives CDR1 SGHKS, CDR2 YYEKEE (reference sequence). CDR3 length: 13 residues. The CDR3 nucleotides are TGTGCCAGCACCCCCGAGCCCTCCTACGAGCAGTACTTC. It translates to CASTPEPSYEQYF.

This clonotype was observed a handful of times. DNA of the CDR3: TGTGCCAGCAGTGTGGGGGGAGCGGAGAGCACAGATACGCAGTATTTT. Protein sequence: CASSVGGAESTDTQYF. This chain links TRBV25-1 with TRBJ2-3; TRBD2 might be the D (6 bases). The CDR3 has 16 amino acids. The V and J ends lost 4 bases and 0 bases respectively, with 14 bases between them. In germline, CDR1 is MGHDK, CDR2 SYGVNS.

Many counts were recorded for this clonotype. The V call is TRBV20-1, the J call TRBJ2-4; 13 nucleotides match TRBD2. The CDR3 sequence is 15 residues long. With V trimmed by 5 bases and J by 2 bases, 3 bases remained unmatched. Per the germline V gene, CDR1 is DFQATT and CDR2 is SNEGSKA (reference sequence). CDR3 loop: CSALGLAGSKNIQYF. CDR3 DNA: TGCAGTGCTTTGGGACTAGCGGGATCCAAAAACATTCAGTACTTC.

The V gene is TRBV11-3, the J gene TRBJ2-7; D may be TRBD2 (5 bases). Trimming removed 1 base from V and 7 bases from J, with 20 bases in between. The CDR3 is 16 residues long. Germline CDR1 SGHNT, CDR2 YENEEA. This chain's CDR3 is CASSLGFSGPTGEQYF. The DNA for the CDR3 is TGTGCCAGCAGCTTAGGATTCTCCGGGCCCACGGGAGAGCAGTACTTC.

The rearrangement uses TRBV12-3 or TRBV12-4 and TRBJ1-5; 7 nucleotides line up with TRBD1. The CDR3 covers 14 residues. Germline trimming cut 6 bases from V and 0 bases from J; bases unmatched to any gene: 2. This chain's CDR3 is CASRQGFSNQPQHF. CDR3 sequence (DNA): TGTGCCAGCAGACAGGGGTTTAGCAATCAGCCCCAGCATTTT.

This clonotype has a handful of counts. This chain uses TRBV7-2 with TRBJ1-1; 8 positions match TRBD1. CDR1 and CDR2 from the germline V gene are SGHTA and FQGNSA. The J segment lost 0 bases and the V segment lost 4 bases, leaving 4 bases of the junction unmatched. CDR3 length: 15 amino acids. Written as DNA, the CDR3 is TGTGCCAGCAGCTGGACAGGGAGTATGAACACTGAAGCTTTCTTT. Its protein product is CASSWTGSMNTEAFF. Complete variable domain (other parts from reference TRBV7-2 and TRBJ1-1): GAGVSQSPSNKVTEKGKDVELRCDPISGHTALYWYRQSLGQGLEFLIYFQGNSAPDKSGLPSDRFSAERTGGSVSTLTIQRTQQEDSAVYLCASSWTGSMNTEAFFGQGTRLTVV.

Only a few counts were recorded for this clonotype. The gene calls are TRBV7-9 and TRBJ2-3; D is unresolved. From germline, CDR1 is SEHNR and CDR2 FQNEAQ (reference sequence). The germline V and J ends were trimmed by 3 bases and 0 bases, with 7 bases remaining between them. The length of the CDR3 is 14 residues. The CDR3 DNA reads as TGTGCCAGCAGCTTCACAGTTAGCACAGATACGCAGTATTTT. It specifies CASSFTVSTDTQYF.

This clonotype showed up just once. The rearrangement joins TRBV11-1 to TRBJ2-1, with D possibly TRBD2 on 6 matching bases. The V gene lost 1 base and the J gene lost 7 bases, with 14 bases spanning the gap. CDR3 size: 15 residues. The germline V gene encodes CDR1 SGHAT and CDR2 FQDESV (reference sequence). As DNA, the CDR3 is TGTGCCAGCAGCTTAGGGAGGGGAGGTCGTAATGAGCAGTTCTTC. Amino acids: CASSLGRGGRNEQFF.

This clonotype was seen only a few times. V and J are TRBV18 and TRBJ2-6, with a tentative D call TRBD2 (5 bases). The CDR3 loop spans 18 amino acids. The germline CDR1 and CDR2 sequences are KGHSH and LQKENI. V lost 0 bases and J 0 bases, leaving 12 bases between the germline ends. CDR3: CASSPPSSGLSGANVLTF. CDR3 sequence (DNA): TGTGCCAGCTCACCACCCTCCAGCGGACTCTCTGGGGCCAACGTCCTGACTTTC.

The chain joins TRBV20-1 to TRBJ2-5, with 9 bases fitting TRBD2. CDR3 length: 15 amino acids. Per germline, CDR1 DFQATT and CDR2 SNEGSKA (reference sequence). V lost 3 bases to trimming and J lost 3 bases; unmatched junction nucleotides: 8. The chain's CDR3 is CSASGGLAFEETQYF. In nucleotides, the CDR3 is TGCAGTGCTAGTGGTGGACTAGCGTTTGAAGAGACCCAGTACTTC.

This clonotype was seen a handful of times. The genes are TRBV6-1 and TRBJ2-7; maybe TRBD2 (7 bases). Trimming cost V 7 bases and J 4 bases, with 17 bases left between them. The CDR3 contains 14 residues. Per the germline V gene, CDR1 is MNHNS and CDR2 is SASEGT. CDR3 amino acids: CASTERGGGYEQYF. DNA of the CDR3: TGTGCCAGCACCGAAAGGGGGGGAGGGTACGAGCAGTACTTC.

This clonotype was counted many times. The V gene is TRBV10-3, the J gene TRBJ2-5; possibly TRBD1 for D (6 bases). Trimming removed 6 bases from V and 3 bases from J, with 14 bases in between. CDR1 and CDR2 (germline): ENHRY, SYGVKD. This CDR3 is 14 amino acids long. CDR3 bases: TGTGCCATCAGCCCTCAGGGGTCGGAAGAGACCCAGTACTTC. Translation: CAISPQGSEETQYF.

This clonotype was counted a few times. The rearrangement links TRBV20-1 to TRBJ2-1; tentative D call: TRBD2 (6 bases). Germline lookup yields CDR1 DFQATT and CDR2 SNEGSKA (reference sequence). The V end lost 6 bases, the J end lost 5 bases, and 17 bases lay between the germline ends. This CDR3 is built from 14 residues. The DNA for the CDR3 is TGCAGTGCAAACCCGGGACTCGAACACAATGAGCAGTTCTTC. This sequence encodes CSANPGLEHNEQFF.

The genes are TRBV30 and TRBJ1-3, with D unclear. The CDR3 runs 14 residues. V lost 4 bases, J lost 3 bases, and 13 bases lay in between. Germline V gene data show CDR1 as GTSNPN and CDR2 as SVGIG (reference sequence). The CDR3 sequence: CAWTPVGGGNTIYF. For the CDR3, the DNA is TGTGCCTGGACCCCTGTAGGCGGTGGAAACACCATATATTTT.

This clonotype occurred many times. The V call is TRBV12-5, the J call TRBJ1-1, with TRBD1 as a possible D gene (5 bases). From germline, CDR1 is LGHNT and CDR2 FRNRAP. V dropped 6 bases and J dropped 3 bases, with 14 bases sitting between them. The CDR3 runs 14 residues. The CDR3 reads CASGLSREDTEAFF. The CDR3 DNA is TGTGCTAGTGGCCTATCCAGGGAGGACACTGAAGCTTTCTTT.

This rearrangement joins TRBV25-1 to TRBJ2-1; no clear D gene. V lost 5 bases, J lost 10 bases, and 12 bases lay in between. Germline CDR1 and CDR2: MGHDK and SYGVNS. This CDR3 contains 12 residues. The CDR3 nucleotides are TGTGCCAGCAGTACGAAGGGATACGAGCAGTTCTTC. It encodes CASSTKGYEQFF.

This chain uses TRBV20-1 with TRBJ2-3; TRBD2 matches 10 bases. The trim removed 1 base at V and 2 bases at J, leaving 6 bases unmatched. The germline gives CDR1 DFQATT, CDR2 SNEGSKA (reference sequence). This CDR3 is 16 amino acids long. The CDR3 coding sequence is TGCAGTGCTAGAGCCTCCCTAGCGGGGGACACAGATACGCAGTATTTT. Its protein is CSARASLAGDTDTQYF.